These T cell receptor beta chains were read from a single sample in a study of Ad26.COV2.S vaccination and SARS-CoV-2 variants. TCRdb's table, derived via immunoSEQ multiplex PCR, lists solely in-frame clones and lacks some. Here the sample spans 350,000 to 500,000 clones, roughly 87% being singletons. Sequenced here: peripheral blood, sampled in a trial of Ad26.COV2.S vaccine versus placebo. The origin of the receptors is a person between 18 and 65 years old who received the Ad26.COV2.S COVID-19 vaccine or a placebo. Each CDR3 is given with its conserved first and last residue. The order of the fields is clone size, J gene, V gene, D gene, CDR3 protein, CDR3 DNA. D genes are given only for firm matches. Clone size is given for some rows only: seen once, a few or many times, or a class if the clone is expanded.

clone_size: .
j_call: TRBJ2-3
v_call: TRBV4-2
d_call: TRBD1
cdr3_aa: CASSRTPQGVRGTDTQYF
cdr3_nt: TGTGCCAGCAGCCGAACACCGCAGGGGGTAAGGGGCACAGATACGCAGTATTTT

clone_size: .
j_call: TRBJ2-7
v_call: TRBV6-6
d_call: .
cdr3_aa: CASSYSTGDSSYEQYF
cdr3_nt: TGTGCCAGCAGTTACTCGACCGGGGATAGCTCCTACGAGCAGTACTTC

clone_size: .
j_call: TRBJ1-1
v_call: TRBV29-1
d_call: .
cdr3_aa: CSVPRFSRGKPAPNTEAFF
cdr3_nt: TGCAGCGTTCCCCGGTTTTCGAGAGGGAAACCGGCCCCGAACACTGAAGCTTTCTTT

clone_size: .
j_call: TRBJ1-1
v_call: TRBV25-1
d_call: .
cdr3_aa: CASSALGRPGNTEAFF
cdr3_nt: TGTGCCAGCAGTGCTTTAGGACGCCCGGGAAACACTGAAGCTTTCTTT

clone_size: .
j_call: TRBJ1-3
v_call: TRBV21-1
d_call: .
cdr3_aa: CASSAKRAIYF
cdr3_nt: TGTGCCAGCAGCGCCAAGCGCGCCATATATTTT

clone_size: once
j_call: TRBJ2-5
v_call: TRBV7-2
d_call: .
cdr3_aa: CASSLAGGGETQYF
cdr3_nt: TGTGCCAGCAGCTTAGCGGGGGGTGGGGAGACCCAGTACTTC

clone_size: .
j_call: TRBJ1-1
v_call: TRBV27
d_call: TRBD1
cdr3_aa: CASKQGGYTEAFF
cdr3_nt: TGTGCCAGCAAACAGGGGGGCTACACTGAAGCTTTCTTT

clone_size: .
j_call: TRBJ2-1
v_call: TRBV18
d_call: TRBD1
cdr3_aa: CASSTGASSYNEQFF
cdr3_nt: TGTGCCAGCTCAACAGGGGCCAGCTCCTACAATGAGCAGTTCTTC

clone_size: .
j_call: TRBJ2-3
v_call: TRBV10-3
d_call: TRBD2
cdr3_aa: CAIRRTSGSATLSDTQYF
cdr3_nt: TGTGCCATCAGACGGACTAGCGGGAGCGCTACTCTGTCAGATACGCAGTATTTT

clone_size: .
j_call: TRBJ1-2
v_call: TRBV9
d_call: .
cdr3_aa: CASSVVDSNYGYTF
cdr3_nt: TGTGCCAGCAGCGTTGTGGATTCTAACTATGGCTACACCTTC

clone_size: .
j_call: TRBJ1-4
v_call: TRBV4-3
d_call: TRBD1
cdr3_aa: CASSQESLDRVLANEKLFF
cdr3_nt: TGCGCCAGCAGCCAAGAAAGCTTAGACAGGGTCTTAGCTAATGAAAAACTGTTTTTT

clone_size: .
j_call: TRBJ1-2
v_call: TRBV4-2
d_call: .
cdr3_aa: CASSQDLARGNYGYTF
cdr3_nt: TGTGCCAGCAGCCAAGATTTGGCCAGGGGCAACTATGGCTACACCTTC

clone_size: .
j_call: TRBJ2-3
v_call: TRBV19
d_call: .
cdr3_aa: CASSPTGAGQGDTQYF
cdr3_nt: TGTGCCAGTAGCCCGACCGGAGCGGGGCAGGGGGATACGCAGTATTTT

clone_size: .
j_call: TRBJ2-2
v_call: TRBV9
d_call: TRBD1
cdr3_aa: CASSRRTGNTGELFF
cdr3_nt: TGTGCCAGCAGCAGACGGACAGGGAACACCGGGGAGCTGTTTTTT

clone_size: .
j_call: TRBJ2-3
v_call: TRBV7-2
d_call: TRBD2
cdr3_aa: CASSLQGGGVTDTQYF
cdr3_nt: TGTGCCAGCAGCTTACAGGGCGGGGGGGTGACAGATACGCAGTATTTT

clone_size: .
j_call: TRBJ2-3
v_call: TRBV4-3
d_call: .
cdr3_aa: CASSLLFQGGSDTQYF
cdr3_nt: TGCGCCAGCAGCCTACTATTTCAGGGAGGTTCAGATACGCAGTATTTT

clone_size: .
j_call: TRBJ1-3
v_call: TRBV6-5
d_call: .
cdr3_aa: CASSYSTRVVPIYF
cdr3_nt: TGTGCCAGCAGTTACTCCACACGAGTGGTCCCCATATATTTT

clone_size: once
j_call: TRBJ1-5
v_call: TRBV4-2
d_call: .
cdr3_aa: CASSQVEGGVDQPQHF
cdr3_nt: TGTGCCAGCAGCCAAGTGGAGGGGGGGGTAGATCAGCCCCAGCATTTT

clone_size: .
j_call: TRBJ1-1
v_call: TRBV11-3
d_call: .
cdr3_aa: CASSLDTNTEAFF
cdr3_nt: TGTGCCAGCAGCCTTGACACGAACACTGAAGCTTTCTTT